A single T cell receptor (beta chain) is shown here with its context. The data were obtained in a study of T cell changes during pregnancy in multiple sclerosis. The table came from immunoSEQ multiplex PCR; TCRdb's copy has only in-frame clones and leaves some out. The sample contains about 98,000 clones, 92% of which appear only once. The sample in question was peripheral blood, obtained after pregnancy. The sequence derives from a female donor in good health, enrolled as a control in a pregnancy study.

This chain's CDR3 is CAIREQKGQGIGEQYF. Written as DNA, the CDR3 is TGTGCCATCAGGGAGCAAAAGGGACAGGGGATCGGGGAGCAGTACTTC. V and J are TRBV10-3 and TRBJ2-7; 10 bases agree with TRBD1. This CDR3 contains 16 residues. V lost 6 bases to trimming and J lost 7 bases; unmatched junction nucleotides: 15. CDR1 ENHRY and CDR2 SYGVKD come from the germline V gene.